This entry lists 3 T cell receptor beta chains sequenced from one sample in a study of blood T cell repertoires in COVID-19. Measured with immunoSEQ multiplex PCR; TCRdb has only the in-frame clones, and not every one. The sample has 200,000 to 300,000 clones; over 75% are singletons. Sequences were obtained from peripheral blood. These receptors were taken from a woman between 45 and 65 years old with acute or convalescent COVID-19.

The chain links TRBV6-5 to TRBJ1-5, with 10 nucleotides matching TRBD1. The CDR3 is 13 amino acids. Germline V gene sequence: CDR1 MNHEY, CDR2 SVGAGI. The junction had 3 bases not matched to a gene; V was cut back by 6 bases and J by 7 bases. For the CDR3, the DNA is TGTGCCAGCAGGAGACAGGGGGCCCAGCCCCAGCATTTT. Amino acid sequence: CASRRQGAQPQHF.

V usage is TRBV27 and J usage is TRBJ1-5; no clear D. Trimming took 5 bases from V and 0 from J, leaving 5 bases between them. CDR1 and CDR2 (germline): MNHEY, SMNVEV (reference sequence). CDR3 length: 13 residues. The CDR3 region has the DNA TGTGCCAGCAGTGCCTATAGCAATCAGCCCCAGCATTTT. Translating it yields CASSAYSNQPQHF.

The chain recombines TRBV27 with TRBJ1-6; 10 bases line up with TRBD1. The CDR3 runs to 17 residues. The V gene end was trimmed by 2 bases and the J gene end by 6 bases; junction bases not matched to a gene: 7. The germline CDR1 and CDR2 sequences are MNHEY and SMNVEV (reference sequence). For the CDR3, the DNA is TGTGCCAGCAGTTTACCCCGGACAGGGGGTGGTAATTCACCCCTCCACTTT. It encodes CASSLPRTGGGNSPLHF.